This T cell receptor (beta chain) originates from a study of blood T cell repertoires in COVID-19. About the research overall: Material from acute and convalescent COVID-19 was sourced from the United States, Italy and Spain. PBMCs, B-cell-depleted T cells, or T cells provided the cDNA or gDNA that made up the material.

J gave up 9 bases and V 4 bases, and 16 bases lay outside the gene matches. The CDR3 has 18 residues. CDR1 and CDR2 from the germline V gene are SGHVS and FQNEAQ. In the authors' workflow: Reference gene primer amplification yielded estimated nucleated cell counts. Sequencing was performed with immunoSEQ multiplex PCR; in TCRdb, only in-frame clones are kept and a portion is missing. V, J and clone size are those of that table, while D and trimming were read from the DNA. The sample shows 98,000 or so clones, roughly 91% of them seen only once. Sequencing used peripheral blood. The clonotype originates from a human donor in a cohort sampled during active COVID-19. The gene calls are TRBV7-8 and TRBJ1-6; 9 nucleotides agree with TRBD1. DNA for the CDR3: TGTGCCAGCAGCTGGGCGGGACAGGGTGGAGGTTTGAGTTCACCCCTCCACTTT. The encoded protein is CASSWAGQGGGLSSPLHF.